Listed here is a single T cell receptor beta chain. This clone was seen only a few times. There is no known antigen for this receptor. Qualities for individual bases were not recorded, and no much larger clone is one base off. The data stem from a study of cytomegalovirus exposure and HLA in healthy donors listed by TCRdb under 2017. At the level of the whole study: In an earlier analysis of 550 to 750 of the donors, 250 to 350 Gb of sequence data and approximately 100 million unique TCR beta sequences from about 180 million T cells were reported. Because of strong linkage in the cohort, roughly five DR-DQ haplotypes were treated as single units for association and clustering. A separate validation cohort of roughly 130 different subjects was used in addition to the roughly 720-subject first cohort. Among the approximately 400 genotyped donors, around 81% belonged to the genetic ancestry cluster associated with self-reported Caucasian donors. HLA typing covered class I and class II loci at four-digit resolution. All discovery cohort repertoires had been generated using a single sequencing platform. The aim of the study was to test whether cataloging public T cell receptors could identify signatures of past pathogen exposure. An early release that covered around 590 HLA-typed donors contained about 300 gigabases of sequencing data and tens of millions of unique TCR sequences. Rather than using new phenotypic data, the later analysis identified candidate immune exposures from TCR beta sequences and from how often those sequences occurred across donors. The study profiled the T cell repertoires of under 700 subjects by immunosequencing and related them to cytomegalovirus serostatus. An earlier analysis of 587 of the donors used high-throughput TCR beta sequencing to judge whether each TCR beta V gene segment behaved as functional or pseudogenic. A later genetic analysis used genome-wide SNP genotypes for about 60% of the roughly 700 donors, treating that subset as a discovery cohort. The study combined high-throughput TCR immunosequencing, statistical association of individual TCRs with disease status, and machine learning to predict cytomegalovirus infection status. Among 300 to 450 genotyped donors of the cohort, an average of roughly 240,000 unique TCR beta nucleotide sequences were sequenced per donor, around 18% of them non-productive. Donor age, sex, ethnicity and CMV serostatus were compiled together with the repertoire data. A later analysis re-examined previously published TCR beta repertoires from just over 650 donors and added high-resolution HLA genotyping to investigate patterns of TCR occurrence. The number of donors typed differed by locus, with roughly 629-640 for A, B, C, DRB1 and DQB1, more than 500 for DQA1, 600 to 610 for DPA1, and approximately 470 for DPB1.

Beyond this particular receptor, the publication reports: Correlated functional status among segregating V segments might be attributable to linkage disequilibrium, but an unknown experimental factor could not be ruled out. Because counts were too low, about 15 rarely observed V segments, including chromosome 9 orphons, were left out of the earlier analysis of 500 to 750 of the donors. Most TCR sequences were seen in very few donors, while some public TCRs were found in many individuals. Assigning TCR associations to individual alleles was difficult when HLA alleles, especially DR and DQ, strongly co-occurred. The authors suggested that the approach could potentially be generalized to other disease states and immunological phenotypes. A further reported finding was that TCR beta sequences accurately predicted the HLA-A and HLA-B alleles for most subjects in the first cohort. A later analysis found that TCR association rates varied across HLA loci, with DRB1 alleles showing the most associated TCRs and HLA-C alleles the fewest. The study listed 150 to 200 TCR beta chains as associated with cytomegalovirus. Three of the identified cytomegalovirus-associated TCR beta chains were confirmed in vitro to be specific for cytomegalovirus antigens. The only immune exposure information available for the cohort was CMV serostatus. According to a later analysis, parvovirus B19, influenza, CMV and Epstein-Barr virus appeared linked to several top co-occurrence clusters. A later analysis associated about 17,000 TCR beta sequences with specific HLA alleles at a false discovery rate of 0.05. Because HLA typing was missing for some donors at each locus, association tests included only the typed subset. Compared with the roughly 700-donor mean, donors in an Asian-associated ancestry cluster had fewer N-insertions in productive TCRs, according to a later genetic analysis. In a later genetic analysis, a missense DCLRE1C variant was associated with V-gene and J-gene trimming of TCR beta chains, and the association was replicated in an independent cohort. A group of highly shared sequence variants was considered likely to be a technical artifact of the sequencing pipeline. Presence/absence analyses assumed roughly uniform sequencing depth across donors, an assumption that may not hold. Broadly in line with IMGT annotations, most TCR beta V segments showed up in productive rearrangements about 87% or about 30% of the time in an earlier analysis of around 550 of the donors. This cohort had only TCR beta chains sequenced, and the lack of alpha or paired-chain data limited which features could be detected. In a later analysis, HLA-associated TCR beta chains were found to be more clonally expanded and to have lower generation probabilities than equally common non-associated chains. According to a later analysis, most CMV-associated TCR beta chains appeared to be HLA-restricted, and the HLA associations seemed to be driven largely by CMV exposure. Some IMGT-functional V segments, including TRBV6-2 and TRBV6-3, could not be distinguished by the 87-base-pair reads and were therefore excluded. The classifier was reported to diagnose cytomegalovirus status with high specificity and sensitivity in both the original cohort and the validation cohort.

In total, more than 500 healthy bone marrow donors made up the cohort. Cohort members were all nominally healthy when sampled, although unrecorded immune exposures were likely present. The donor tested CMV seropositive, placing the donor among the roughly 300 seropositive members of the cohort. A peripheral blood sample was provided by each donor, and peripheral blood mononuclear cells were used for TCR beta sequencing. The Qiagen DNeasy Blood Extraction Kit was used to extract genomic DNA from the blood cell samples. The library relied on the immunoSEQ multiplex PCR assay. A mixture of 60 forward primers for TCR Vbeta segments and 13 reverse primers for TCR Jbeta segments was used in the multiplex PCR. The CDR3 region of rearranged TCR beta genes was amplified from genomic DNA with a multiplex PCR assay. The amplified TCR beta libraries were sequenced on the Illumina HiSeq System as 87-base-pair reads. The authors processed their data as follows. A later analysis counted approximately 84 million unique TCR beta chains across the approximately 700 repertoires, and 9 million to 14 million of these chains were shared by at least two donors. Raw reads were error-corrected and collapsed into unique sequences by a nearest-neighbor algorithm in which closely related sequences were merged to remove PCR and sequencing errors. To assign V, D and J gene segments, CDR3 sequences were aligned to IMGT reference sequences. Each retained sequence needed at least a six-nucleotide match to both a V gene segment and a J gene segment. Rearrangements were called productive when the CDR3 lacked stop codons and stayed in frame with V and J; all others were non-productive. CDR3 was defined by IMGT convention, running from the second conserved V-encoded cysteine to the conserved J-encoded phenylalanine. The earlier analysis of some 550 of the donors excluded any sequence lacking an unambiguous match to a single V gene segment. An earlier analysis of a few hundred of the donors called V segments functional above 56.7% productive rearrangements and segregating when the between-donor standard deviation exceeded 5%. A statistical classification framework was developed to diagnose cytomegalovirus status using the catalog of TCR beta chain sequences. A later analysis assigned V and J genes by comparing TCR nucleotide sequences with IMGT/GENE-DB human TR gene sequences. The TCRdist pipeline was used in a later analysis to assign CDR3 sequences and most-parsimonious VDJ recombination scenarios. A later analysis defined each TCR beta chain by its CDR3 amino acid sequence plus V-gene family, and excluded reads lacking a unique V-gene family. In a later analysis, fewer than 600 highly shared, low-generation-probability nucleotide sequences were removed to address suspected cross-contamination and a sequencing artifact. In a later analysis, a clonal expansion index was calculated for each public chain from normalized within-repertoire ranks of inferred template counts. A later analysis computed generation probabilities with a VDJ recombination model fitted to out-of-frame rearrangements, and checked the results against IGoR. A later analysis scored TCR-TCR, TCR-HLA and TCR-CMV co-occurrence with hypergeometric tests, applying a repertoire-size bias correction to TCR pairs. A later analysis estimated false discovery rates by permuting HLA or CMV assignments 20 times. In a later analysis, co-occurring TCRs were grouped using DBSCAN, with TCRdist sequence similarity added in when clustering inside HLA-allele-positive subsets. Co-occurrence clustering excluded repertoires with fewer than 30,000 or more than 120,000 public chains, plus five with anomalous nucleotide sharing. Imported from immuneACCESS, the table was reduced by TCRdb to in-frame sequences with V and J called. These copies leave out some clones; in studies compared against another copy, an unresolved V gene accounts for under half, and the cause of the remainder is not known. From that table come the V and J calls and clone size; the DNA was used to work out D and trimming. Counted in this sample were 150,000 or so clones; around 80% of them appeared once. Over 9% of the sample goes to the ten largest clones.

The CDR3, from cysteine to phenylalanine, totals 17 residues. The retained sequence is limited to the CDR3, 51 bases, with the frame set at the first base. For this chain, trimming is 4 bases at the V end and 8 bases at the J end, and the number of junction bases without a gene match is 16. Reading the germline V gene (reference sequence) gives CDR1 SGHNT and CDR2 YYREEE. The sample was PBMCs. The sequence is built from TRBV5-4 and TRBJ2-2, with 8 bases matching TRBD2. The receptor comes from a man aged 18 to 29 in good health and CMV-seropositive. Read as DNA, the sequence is TGTGCCAGCAGCCCATGGACTAGCCCTATTTTAGGAGGGGAGCTGTTTTTT. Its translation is CASSPWTSPILGGELFF.